The next 16 T cell receptor beta chains were all read from a single sample in a study of blood T cell repertoires in COVID-19. Produced via immunoSEQ multiplex PCR; TCRdb's table is partial and in-frame only. The table lists fewer than 90,000 clones, nearly 90% of them singletons. The sample taken for sequencing was peripheral blood. The receptors derive from a man between 65 and 85 years old with acute or convalescent COVID-19.

The chain joins TRBV14 to TRBJ2-2, with D uncertain. V lost 6 bases and J 1 base, leaving 6 bases between the germline ends. The CDR3 is 13 residues long. Germline V gives CDR1 SGHDN, CDR2 FVKESK. CDR3 DNA: TGTGCCAGCAGTCCGAGGAACACCGGGGAGCTGTTTTTT. It encodes CASSPRNTGELFF. Based on the CDR3 plus reference TRBV14 and TRBJ2-2, the full variable domain is EAGVTQFPSHSVIEKGQTVTLRCDPISGHDNLYWYRRVMGKEIKFLLHFVKESKQDESGMPNNRFLAERTGGTYSTLKVQPAELEDSGVYFCASSPRNTGELFFGEGSRLTVL.

The rearrangement joins TRBV6-5 to TRBJ1-1; TRBD1 matches 7 bases. In germline, CDR1 is MNHEY, CDR2 SVGAGI. This CDR3 has 14 amino acids. Trimming took 6 bases from V and 1 from J; bases not matched to a gene: 5. CDR3 nucleotides: TGTGCCAGCAGCCTAGACAGGGCGAACACTGAAGCTTTCTTT. Its protein product is CASSLDRANTEAFF.

The chain combines TRBV9 with TRBJ2-7; TRBD2 matches at 14 bases. J was trimmed by 6 bases and V by 4 bases; bases with no gene match: 3. Looked up from germline, CDR1 is SGDLS and CDR2 is YYNGEE. CDR3 length: 14 amino acids. This chain's CDR3 is CASSTGTSGSEQYF. The CDR3 nucleotides are TGTGCCAGCAGCACCGGGACTAGCGGGAGCGAGCAGTACTTC.

This clone was detected once. V usage is TRBV7-6 and J usage is TRBJ1-1, with 9 bases aligning to TRBD1. The CDR3 extends over 15 amino acids. Germline CDR1 and CDR2: SGHVS and FNYEAQ. V was pared by 3 bases and J by 2 bases, with 4 bases of the junction left unmatched. CDR3 protein: CASSLGQGFNTEAFF. CDR3 DNA sequence: TGTGCCAGCAGCTTGGGACAGGGTTTTAACACTGAAGCTTTCTTT.

The chain links TRBV2 to TRBJ1-1; D is undetermined. This CDR3 has 15 residues. Germline V gene lookup returns CDR1 SNHLY and CDR2 FYNNEI. V was pared by 1 base and J by 1 base, with 10 bases between. The CDR3 spells CASSEVRAGNTEAFF. The CDR3 bases are TGTGCCAGCAGTGAAGTGCGGGCAGGGAACACTGAAGCTTTCTTT.

This rearrangement joins TRBV28 to TRBJ1-5; TRBD1 is a possible D gene (5 bases). Germline V gives CDR1 MDHEN, CDR2 SYDVKM. The CDR3 consists of 13 residues. V shed 8 bases and J shed 3 bases, with 11 bases lying between them. CDR3 protein: CASSGVVNQPQHF. The CDR3 nucleotides are TGTGCCAGCTCGGGGGTTGTCAATCAGCCCCAGCATTTT.

The chain is built from TRBV19 and TRBJ1-6; 10 nucleotides match TRBD1. Germline lookup yields CDR1 LNHDA and CDR2 SQIVND (reference sequence). The length of the CDR3 is 15 residues. The J segment lost 7 bases and the V segment lost 7 bases, leaving 7 bases of the junction unmatched. DNA for the CDR3: TGTGCCAGTACCACGACAGGGGGCTTGAATTCACCCCTCCACTTT. Translated, it gives CASTTTGGLNSPLHF.

This chain joins TRBV28 and TRBJ2-7, with D possibly matching TRBD1 (6 bases). Germline values: CDR1 MDHEN, CDR2 SYDVKM. The CDR3 loop spans 14 amino acids. V was clipped by 7 bases and J by 2 bases, with 15 bases between them. Here the CDR3 DNA reads TGTGCCAGCAATTCCTACAGGGCCCCCTACGAGCAGTACTTC. Its protein is CASNSYRAPYEQYF. Combining the CDR3 with reference TRBV28 and TRBJ2-7 gives the whole variable domain DVKVTQSSRYLVKRTGEKVFLECVQDMDHENMFWYRQDPGLGLRLIYFSYDVKMKEKGDIPEGYSVSREKKERFSLILESASTNQTSMYLCASNSYRAPYEQYFGPGTRLTVT.

This sequence joins TRBV6-5 and TRBJ1-2; 9 positions agree with TRBD1. This CDR3 is built from 14 residues. J gave up 8 bases and V 7 bases, and 11 bases lay outside the gene matches. Germline V lookup: CDR1 MNHEY, CDR2 SVGAGI. This CDR3 reads CASTPLGQGSGYTF. CDR3 DNA: TGTGCCAGCACCCCTTTAGGACAGGGGTCCGGCTACACCTTC.

This chain links TRBV3-1 (or the pseudogene TRBV3-2) with TRBJ2-7, with a weak D call TRBD1 (6 bases). Germline assignment: CDR1 LGHDT and CDR2 YNNKEL (reference sequence). V dropped 0 bases and J dropped 7 bases, with 25 bases sitting between them. The CDR3 contains 18 residues. CDR3 sequence reads: CASSQEMKFTQGSGEQYF. As DNA, the CDR3 is TGTGCCAGCAGCCAAGAAATGAAATTCACGCAGGGGTCAGGGGAGCAGTACTTC.

The genes are TRBV5-4 and TRBJ2-7, with 10 bases identical to TRBD1. The CDR3 covers 14 residues. The V gene's germline CDR1 is SGHNT and CDR2 YYREEE (reference sequence). Trimming took 4 bases from V and 4 from J; bases not matched to a gene: 5. CDR3 nucleotides: TGTGCCAGCAGCGGACCGGGACAGGGGTACGAGCAGTACTTC. Translated, it gives CASSGPGQGYEQYF.

This clone has only one observation. The chain employs TRBV18 and TRBJ1-1, with unresolved D. V was pared by 8 bases and J by 1 base, with 14 bases between. Germline V gives CDR1 KGHSH, CDR2 LQKENI. This CDR3 has 14 residues. CDR3 residues: CASQATPPNTEAFF. For the CDR3, the DNA is TGTGCCAGCCAAGCCACCCCACCGAACACTGAAGCTTTCTTT. Full variable domain (missing parts from reference TRBV18 and TRBJ1-1): NAGVMQNPRHLVRRRGQEARLRCSPMKGHSHVYWYRQLPEEGLKFMVYLQKENIIDESGMPKERFSAEFPKEGPSILRIQQVVRGDSAAYFCASQATPPNTEAFFGQGTRLTVV.

DNA for the CDR3: TGTGCCAGCAGCTCGGGACTAGCGGGGGGGAATACGCAGTATTTT. Residues: CASSSGLAGGNTQYF. The chain joins TRBV7-2 to TRBJ2-3; TRBD2 matches 16 bases. From germline, CDR1 is SGHTA and CDR2 FQGNSA. CDR3 length equals 15 residues. Unmatched junction bases numbered 2, after V lost 4 bases and J lost 7 bases.

V usage is TRBV19 and J usage is TRBJ1-3, with D possibly matching TRBD1 (6 bases). This CDR3 comprises 14 residues. Trimming cost V 4 bases and J 2 bases, with 9 bases left between them. Germline assignment: CDR1 LNHDA and CDR2 SQIVND (reference sequence). The CDR3 region has the DNA TGTGCCAGTAGTACGGGGGGCGCTGGAAACACCATATATTTT. This codes for CASSTGGAGNTIYF.

The chain links TRBV25-1 to TRBJ2-7, with 8 bases identical to TRBD1. Germline V CDR1 and CDR2: MGHDK, SYGVNS. The CDR3 spans 16 residues. Trimming removed 2 bases from V and 6 bases from J; junction bases left unmatched: 12. CDR3 DNA sequence: TGTGCCAGCAGTGAACGTACGTCATACAGGGGGGTCGAGCAGTACTTC. It encodes CASSERTSYRGVEQYF.

This clone was picked up a small number of times. The rearrangement links TRBV15 to TRBJ2-1; TRBD2 aligns across 11 bases. CDR1 and CDR2 (germline): LNHNV, YYDKDF (reference sequence). The junction had 5 bases not matched to a gene; V was cut back by 9 bases and J by 4 bases. The CDR3 is 14 residues long. CDR3 loop: CATKLAGDYNEQFF. DNA of the CDR3: TGTGCCACAAAACTAGCGGGGGATTACAATGAGCAGTTCTTC.